A selection of T cell receptor beta chains follows, all from one sample in a study of tumor-infiltrating lymphocytes in localized non-small cell lung cancer. Sequencing was performed with immunoSEQ multiplex PCR; in TCRdb, only in-frame clones are kept and a portion is missing. The repertoire holds 9,500 or so clones, with more than 70% as singletons. Sequenced: lung tumor tissue. The receptors were sampled from a human donor with non-small cell lung cancer. Each CDR3 is given with its conserved first and last residue. The order of the fields is D gene, V gene, clone size, J gene, CDR3 DNA, CDR3 protein. The D gene is left open where the match is weak. Part of the rows lack a size; the others show once, few, many or a class for expanded clones.

d_gene: .
v_gene: TRBV5-5
abundance: .
j_gene: TRBJ2-7
CDR3nt: TGTGCCAGCAGCAATGGAGGGCGGAACTACGAGCAGTACTTC
CDR3aa: CASSNGGRNYEQYF

d_gene: TRBD2
v_gene: TRBV9
abundance: medium-sized
j_gene: TRBJ2-5
CDR3nt: TGTGCCAGCAGCGTAGATAGCGGGGTCCAAGAGACCCAGTACTTC
CDR3aa: CASSVDSGVQETQYF

d_gene: .
v_gene: TRBV4-3
abundance: once
j_gene: TRBJ1-2
CDR3nt: TGCGCCAGCAGCCAAGATTTCGGGGAGGGAAATCTCTTCGCGAACTATGGCTACACCTTC
CDR3aa: CASSQDFGEGNLFANYGYTF

d_gene: .
v_gene: TRBV6-5
abundance: .
j_gene: TRBJ1-2
CDR3nt: TGTGCCAGCACGAGGTCAGGCCGGAACTATGGCTACACCTTC
CDR3aa: CASTRSGRNYGYTF

d_gene: .
v_gene: TRBV6-5
abundance: once
j_gene: TRBJ1-2
CDR3nt: TGTGCCAGCAGTTACTCTGGGTTGGGCTATGGCTACACCTTC
CDR3aa: CASSYSGLGYGYTF

d_gene: .
v_gene: TRBV5-1
abundance: few
j_gene: TRBJ1-2
CDR3nt: TGCGCCAGCAGCTTGGAACGGAACTATGGCTACACCTTC
CDR3aa: CASSLERNYGYTF

d_gene: .
v_gene: TRBV6-5
abundance: .
j_gene: TRBJ1-2
CDR3nt: TGTGCCAGCAGTTACACGGGGGGGGCTAACTATGGCTACACCTTC
CDR3aa: CASSYTGGANYGYTF

d_gene: .
v_gene: TRBV29-1
abundance: .
j_gene: TRBJ1-1
CDR3nt: TGCAGCGTTGTGGACAGAAACTCAATGAACACTGAAGCTTTCTTT
CDR3aa: CSVVDRNSMNTEAFF

d_gene: .
v_gene: TRBV27
abundance: .
j_gene: TRBJ2-2
CDR3nt: TGTGCCAGCAGTTTATCGATCGGGCTAGCCAACACCGGGGAGCTGTTTTTT
CDR3aa: CASSLSIGLANTGELFF

d_gene: .
v_gene: TRBV7-6
abundance: .
j_gene: TRBJ1-1
CDR3nt: TGTGCCAGCAGCCCCCGCGGACCGACCACTGAAGCTTTCTTT
CDR3aa: CASSPRGPTTEAFF

d_gene: .
v_gene: TRBV7-9
abundance: large
j_gene: TRBJ1-4
CDR3nt: TGTGCCAGCAGCTTAGCGGTGGAAAAACTGTTTTTT
CDR3aa: CASSLAVEKLFF

d_gene: .
v_gene: TRBV7-8
abundance: .
j_gene: TRBJ2-7
CDR3nt: TGTGCCAGCAGCCGGGAATACGAGCAGTACTTC
CDR3aa: CASSREYEQYF

d_gene: .
v_gene: TRBV27
abundance: .
j_gene: TRBJ1-2
CDR3nt: TGTGCCAGCAGCCACTTCGGTTACAGGAACTATGGCTACACCTTC
CDR3aa: CASSHFGYRNYGYTF